The 11 T cell receptor beta chains presented below share a single source sample, sequenced in a study of shared clonotypes between healthy human individuals. Here immunoSEQ multiplex PCR was the method, and the copy in TCRdb shows in-frame clones only, minus some. The sample holds approximately 1,500,000 clones, roughly 95% seen once. Source material: naive CD4+ T cells sorted from blood. Subset given: CD45RA+ positively selected. These receptors all stem from a man aged 25-40 years in good health.

This clone was seen once. The V gene is TRBV7-8, the J gene TRBJ2-5, with 10 nucleotides matching TRBD2. Germline trimming cut 4 bases from V and 4 bases from J; bases unmatched to any gene: 12. The CDR3 runs 17 residues. The germline V gene has CDR1 SGHVS and CDR2 FQNEAQ. The DNA of the CDR3 is TGTGCCAGCAGCTCAGGGAAACTAGCGGGATTTCGAGAGACCCAGTACTTC. It is translated as CASSSGKLAGFRETQYF.

The V call is TRBV5-1, the J call TRBJ2-5, with D unclear. From germline, CDR1 is SGHRS and CDR2 YFSETQ. Deletions cut 3 bases from V and 4 bases from J, with 13 bases between. The CDR3 sequence is 14 residues long. CDR3 DNA sequence: TGCGCCAGCAGCTCGATGACAAAGGGAGAGACCCAGTACTTC. Translated, it gives CASSSMTKGETQYF.

The chain employs TRBV5-1 and TRBJ2-5; the D gene is possibly TRBD1 (5 bases). CDR3 length: 16 residues. V lost 0 bases and J 4 bases, leaving 16 bases between the germline ends. Germline assignment: CDR1 SGHRS and CDR2 YFSETQ. The CDR3 reads CASSLEKLQVRETQYF. In DNA form, the CDR3 reads TGCGCCAGCAGCTTGGAGAAGTTACAGGTACGAGAGACCCAGTACTTC.

The chain joins TRBV6-5 to TRBJ1-5, with no clear D. CDR1 MNHEY and CDR2 SVGAGI come from the germline V gene. There are 13 residues in the CDR3. Trimming took 4 bases from V and 7 from J, leaving 11 bases between them. CDR3 DNA sequence: TGTGCCAGCAGTTCCTATAGTGCGCAGCCCCAGCATTTT. It yields the protein CASSSYSAQPQHF.

This clone showed up just once. In DNA, the CDR3 is TGTGCCAGCAGTGAACAAGCGACAGGCACCTACGAGCAGTACTTC. Encoded protein: CASSEQATGTYEQYF. V and J are TRBV6-1 and TRBJ2-7, with a possible D match to TRBD1 (6 bases). The germline CDR1 and CDR2 sequences are MNHNS and SASEGT. The CDR3 is 15 amino acids. Trimming stripped 2 bases from V and 2 bases from J, with 13 bases between.

This clone was observed once. The gene calls are TRBV7-8 and TRBJ2-1, with 9 bases aligning to TRBD2. The CDR3 loop spans 17 amino acids. Germline CDR1 is SGHVS and CDR2 is FQNEAQ. The junction had 8 bases not matched to a gene; V was cut back by 2 bases and J by 3 bases. Here the CDR3 reads CASSLKPSGTNYNEQFF. DNA of the CDR3: TGTGCCAGCAGCTTAAAACCTAGCGGGACTAACTACAATGAGCAGTTCTTC.

The V and J genes are TRBV4-1 and TRBJ1-1; D gene unclear. V was pared by 0 bases and J by 5 bases, with 13 bases between. The CDR3 loop spans 15 amino acids. The germline CDR1 and CDR2 sequences are MGHRA and YSYEKL. CDR3 loop: CASSQEISLGTEAFF. DNA of the CDR3: TGCGCCAGCAGCCAAGAGATAAGCTTAGGGACTGAAGCTTTCTTT.

The rearrangement joins TRBV7-3 to TRBJ2-5; TRBD2 is a possible D gene (6 bases). In germline, CDR1 is SGHTA, CDR2 FQGTGA. The CDR3 spans 14 residues. V gave up 5 bases and J gave up 5 bases, with 15 bases separating them. CDR3 region: CASSLGGGSETQYF. The CDR3 nucleotides are TGTGCCAGCAGCCTAGGCGGAGGGTCGGAGACCCAGTACTTC.

The chain employs TRBV28 and TRBJ1-2, with D maybe TRBD1 (5 bases). CDR3 length: 16 amino acids. Germline V gene sequence: CDR1 MDHEN, CDR2 SYDVKM. Trimming pared 6 bases from V and 0 bases from J, leaving 17 bases between. Here the CDR3 reads CASSHPGSPANYGYTF. For the CDR3, the DNA is TGTGCCAGCAGCCACCCAGGGTCACCAGCTAACTATGGCTACACCTTC.

The chain combines TRBV28 with TRBJ2-3; D not resolved. This CDR3 is built from 15 residues. Trimming took off 5 bases at V and 0 bases at J, with 12 bases between the two ends. CDR1 and CDR2 (germline): MDHEN, SYDVKM. The CDR3 DNA is TGTGCCAGCAGTCCCCCACACGTTAGCACAGATACGCAGTATTTT. This gives the protein CASSPPHVSTDTQYF.

The rearrangement links TRBV18 to TRBJ2-7, with TRBD2 matching over 7 bases. Losses at the gene ends were 3 bases for V and 4 bases for J; bases not matched to a gene: 9. The CDR3 totals 15 residues. The germline V gene has CDR1 KGHSH and CDR2 LQKENI. This CDR3 is CASSPSLAAKYEQYF. Here the CDR3 DNA reads TGTGCCAGCTCACCCAGTCTAGCGGCCAAGTACGAGCAGTACTTC.